The text below deals with one T cell receptor beta chain. This specimen belongs to a study of CD8+CD57+ T cells in acquired aplastic anemia. TCR beta VDJ and CDR3 were profiled, and genomic DNA was the template. One entry per CDR3 protein results from TCRdb running MiXCR on the reads. The sample records under 200,000 distinct CDR3 sequences, 40% to 55% being singletons. J gave up 6 bases and V 6 bases, and 8 bases lay outside the gene matches. This CDR3 is built from 14 residues. Germline-derived CDR1 and CDR2 are MNHNS and SASEGT. The sequenced patients had an expansion of CD8+CD57+ cells seen by flow cytometry.

The sample comprised sorted CD4+, CD8+, or CD8+CD57+ T cells (not recorded which) from PBMCs. The clonotype originates from a human donor with aplastic anemia. This chain uses TRBV6-1 with TRBJ2-3; 8 positions agree with TRBD2. CDR3: CASRTGGPGDTQYF. As DNA, the CDR3 is TGTGCCAGCAGGACGGGGGGGCCAGGGGATACGCAGTATTTT.